What follows are 19 T cell receptor beta chains derived from one specimen sequenced in a study of CD8+ T cells in alopecia areata. The treatment: oral pan-JAK inhibitor, 5-10 mg twice daily. cDNA prepared by RNA extraction and subsequent reverse transcription served as the template for sequencing. Measured with immunoSEQ multiplex PCR; TCRdb has only the in-frame clones, and not every one. Of about 260,000 clones in the sample, over 45% were seen once. The sample here was CD4+ T cells sorted from blood, taken around week 52, from a patient treated with tofacitinib. The receptors derive from a human donor with alopecia areata.

This clone was detected only a few times. The chain combines TRBV5-4 with TRBJ1-2, with 9 nucleotides matching TRBD1. The CDR3 is made up of 14 amino acids. Trimming took 4 bases from V and 4 from J; bases not matched to a gene: 5. Per germline, CDR1 SGHNT and CDR2 YYREEE (reference sequence). The CDR3 here is CASSPGTGRYGYTF. The CDR3 nucleotides read TGTGCCAGCAGCCCCGGGACAGGGCGCTATGGCTACACCTTC.

This clone appeared a few times. The V call is TRBV9, the J call TRBJ2-7, with 7 nucleotides matching TRBD1. The CDR3 sequence is 14 residues long. The germline V gene has CDR1 SGDLS and CDR2 YYNGEE. V lost 0 bases to trimming and J lost 3 bases; unmatched junction nucleotides: 3. CDR3 sequence (DNA): TGTGCCAGCAGCGTAGGGGACAGTAACTACGAGCAGTACTTC. This encodes CASSVGDSNYEQYF. Full variable domain (remainder filled in from reference TRBV9 and TRBJ2-7): DSGVTQTPKHLITATGQRVTLRCSPRSGDLSVYWYQQSLDQGLQFLIQYYNGEERAKGNILERFSAQQFPDLHSELNLSSLELGDSALYFCASSVGDSNYEQYFGPGTRLTVT.

This chain links TRBV5-6 with TRBJ2-5; D may be TRBD2 (5 bases). The CDR3 is made up of 12 amino acids. V gave up 2 bases and J gave up 5 bases, with 7 bases separating them. Germline CDR1 is SGHDT and CDR2 is YYEEEE. Written as DNA, the CDR3 is TGTGCCAGCAGCTTCCCGGGGGAGACCCAGTACTTC. It codes for CASSFPGETQYF. Full variable domain (missing parts from reference TRBV5-6 and TRBJ2-5): DAGVTQSPTHLIKTRGQQVTLRCSPKSGHDTVSWYQQALGQGPQFIFQYYEEEERQRGNFPDRFSGHQFPNYSSELNVNALLLGDSALYLCASSFPGETQYFGPGTRLLVL.

The V gene is TRBV6-5, the J gene TRBJ1-1; no clear D gene. Germline loops: CDR1 MNHEY, CDR2 SVGAGI. Trimming took off 6 bases at V and 6 bases at J, with 14 bases between the two ends. This CDR3 comprises 13 residues. This chain's CDR3 is CASSPAKVAEAFF. CDR3 nucleotide sequence: TGTGCCAGCAGCCCTGCCAAGGTCGCTGAAGCTTTCTTT.

V usage is TRBV30 and J usage is TRBJ1-2, with D unclear. This CDR3 contains 15 residues. Between the trimmed V and J ends, which lost 0 bases and 2 bases, there was a span of 13 bases. Germline V gene sequence: CDR1 GTSNPN, CDR2 SVGIG (reference sequence). The CDR3 coding sequence is TGTGCCTGGAGTGTACAATCTTCCACAAACTATGGCTACACCTTC. Amino acids: CAWSVQSSTNYGYTF.

The chain couples TRBV5-1 to TRBJ2-5; 11 bases line up with TRBD1. The CDR3 consists of 14 residues. Losses at the gene ends were 3 bases for V and 5 bases for J; bases not matched to a gene: 3. Germline CDR1 reads SGHRS; CDR2 reads YFSETQ. Written as DNA, the CDR3 is TGCGCCAGCAGCTACGGACAGGGGGCTGAGACCCAGTACTTC. It specifies CASSYGQGAETQYF.

This chain uses TRBV2 with TRBJ1-5; 7 positions agree with TRBD1. The CDR3 has 14 residues. Trimming removed 5 bases from V and 0 bases from J; junction bases left unmatched: 1. CDR1 is SNHLY and CDR2 is FYNNEI in the germline V gene. In nucleotides, the CDR3 is TGTGCCAGCAGTCGGGACAGTAGCAATCAGCCCCAGCATTTT. Translating it yields CASSRDSSNQPQHF.

V is TRBV18 and J is TRBJ2-7, with TRBD1 matching 8 bases. The CDR3 loop spans 13 amino acids. V dropped 5 bases and J dropped 6; count of bases not matched to a gene: 6. CDR1 is KGHSH, CDR2 LQKENI, per germline. The CDR3 sequence is CASSFGQGGEQYF. The CDR3 coding sequence is TGTGCCAGCTCATTTGGACAGGGAGGCGAGCAGTACTTC.

The genes are TRBV9 and TRBJ1-5; no firm D call. Germline V gene lookup returns CDR1 SGDLS and CDR2 YYNGEE. V dropped 3 bases and J dropped 0 bases, with 10 bases sitting between them. This CDR3 is built from 15 residues. CDR3 region: CASSARGNSNQPQHF. The CDR3, as DNA: TGTGCCAGCAGCGCCCGGGGAAATAGCAATCAGCCCCAGCATTTT.

The J gene is TRBJ2-3, the V gene TRBV4-1; the match to TRBD2 covers 8 bases. V lost 1 base to trimming and J lost 7 bases; unmatched junction nucleotides: 13. CDR3 length equals 17 residues. The V gene's germline CDR1 is MGHRA and CDR2 YSYEKL. In nucleotides, the CDR3 is TGCGCCAGCAGCCAAGGCGCCGTTGGACTAGCCCTTAATACGCAGTATTTT. Translation: CASSQGAVGLALNTQYF.

This chain joins TRBV30 and TRBJ1-5, with no clear D. This CDR3 is built from 13 residues. V was cut by 0 bases and J by 3 bases, with 6 bases left in between. Germline-derived CDR1 and CDR2 are GTSNPN and SVGIG (reference sequence). The CDR3: CAWSVLTNQPQHF. DNA for the CDR3: TGTGCCTGGAGTGTACTCACCAATCAGCCCCAGCATTTT.

This clone has just a few counts. J is TRBJ1-4 and V is TRBV29-1; D is unresolved. Germline V CDR1 and CDR2: SQVTM, ANQGSEA. Trimming shortened V by 6 bases and J by 3 bases, and 11 bases separated the two germline ends. This CDR3 contains 13 residues. The CDR3, as DNA: TGCAGCGTGAGGACGTCTTCTAATGAAAAACTGTTTTTT. Translated, it gives CSVRTSSNEKLFF.

The V gene is TRBV7-9, the J gene TRBJ1-1; 8 bases align to TRBD1. The CDR3 spans 15 residues. Germline CDR1 reads SEHNR; CDR2 reads FQNEAQ (reference sequence). Losses at the gene ends were 5 bases for V and 0 bases for J; bases not matched to a gene: 5. CDR3 bases: TGTGCCAGCAGCGTAGGACAGGGATTGAACACTGAAGCTTTCTTT. Its translation: CASSVGQGLNTEAFF.

For the CDR3, the DNA is TGTGCCACCAGCAGAGTAGGAATCAATGAGCAGTTCTTC. Amino acids: CATSRVGINEQFF. The V and J genes are TRBV15 and TRBJ2-1; D is unclear. Looked up from germline, CDR1 is LNHNV and CDR2 is YYDKDF (reference sequence). The CDR3 is 13 residues long. V dropped 1 base and J dropped 6 bases, with 7 bases sitting between them.

There are a few counts of this clone. The V gene is TRBV15, the J gene TRBJ1-1, with D unclear. Germline V gene data show CDR1 as LNHNV and CDR2 as YYDKDF (reference sequence). V was shortened by 0 bases and J by 1 base, with 6 bases between the two germline ends. The CDR3 extends over 14 amino acids. CDR3 DNA: TGTGCCACCAGCAGAGATGTTGGGAACACTGAAGCTTTCTTT. This translates into CATSRDVGNTEAFF.

The chain uses TRBV30 and TRBJ2-5; D call uncertain. Germline CDR1 GTSNPN, CDR2 SVGIG (reference sequence). The V gene lost 0 bases and the J gene lost 2 bases, with 7 bases spanning the gap. The CDR3 spans 13 residues. The CDR3 region has the DNA TGTGCCTGGAGTGTAAGGCAGCAAGAGACCCAGTACTTC. It translates to CAWSVRQQETQYF.

On this clone: The junction departs from the called germline gene at one end, perhaps through a read error. CDR3 protein: CASSSGPNTGELFF. The CDR3 DNA reads TGTGCTAGCAGCTCCGGACCGAACACCGGGGAGCTGTTTTTT. This chain uses TRBV7-7 with TRBJ2-2; D not resolved. The CDR3 contains 14 residues. CDR1 and CDR2 from the germline V gene are SSHAT and FNYEAQ (reference sequence).

This chain connects TRBV5-1 to TRBJ2-2; perhaps TRBD2 as D (6 bases). V shed 4 bases and J shed 3 bases, with 13 bases lying between them. The CDR3 is made up of 15 amino acids. CDR1 and CDR2 from the germline V gene are SGHRS and YFSETQ. CDR3 loop: CASSHGSGDTGELFF. Written as DNA, the CDR3 is TGCGCCAGCAGCCACGGGAGCGGTGACACCGGGGAGCTGTTTTTT.

The J gene is TRBJ1-2, the V gene TRBV6-5, with D possibly being TRBD1 (5 bases). Germline V gene sequence: CDR1 MNHEY, CDR2 SVGAGI. The V end was cut by 6 bases, the J end by 7 bases, with 12 bases between. This CDR3 region has 12 residues. CDR3 loop: CASSPGISGYTF. The CDR3 bases are TGTGCCAGCAGCCCAGGGATTTCTGGCTACACCTTC.